This entry lists 10 T cell receptor beta chains sequenced from one sample in a study of blood T cell repertoires in COVID-19 (dated by TCRdb to the early 2020s). The library was built by means of the immunoSEQ multiplex PCR assay. The source is immuneACCESS, and TCRdb retained only in-frame sequences with V and J called. Part of the clones is not carried over; for the studies checked, unresolved V genes explain less than half of this, and the remainder is unexplained. Within this sample are approximately 300,000 clones, with approximately 89% of them counted one time only. The leading ten clones occupy about 1.7% of the sample. The specimen was peripheral blood. These TCRs come from a woman aged 25-40 years with COVID-19, enrolled during active disease.

This chain uses TRBV7-9 with TRBJ1-1; D uncertain. CDR3 length: 12 amino acids. Germline CDR1 and CDR2: SEHNR and FQNEAQ (reference sequence). Trimming took 5 bases from V and 7 from J, leaving 11 bases between them. The chain's CDR3 is CASSDIRVEAFF. The CDR3 DNA sequence: TGTGCCAGCAGCGATATACGAGTTGAAGCTTTCTTT.

V gene TRBV4-3 combines with J gene TRBJ1-2; TRBD1 matches 8 bases. Germline V gene data show CDR1 as LGHNA and CDR2 as YSLEER. This CDR3 is 16 amino acids long. V lost 2 bases, J lost 5 bases, and 10 bases stayed unmatched. CDR3 sequence: CASSQTDRTGRYGYTF. The DNA for the CDR3 is TGCGCCAGCAGCCAAACAGATCGGACAGGGCGGTATGGCTACACCTTC.

This chain links TRBV7-8 with TRBJ1-1; no definite D call. CDR1 and CDR2 from the germline V gene are SGHVS and FQNEAQ. V shed 0 bases and J shed 6 bases, with 17 bases lying between them. The CDR3 runs 16 residues. The CDR3 is CASSLAFGSWRAEAFF. In DNA, the CDR3 is TGTGCCAGCAGCTTAGCTTTCGGATCTTGGCGGGCTGAAGCTTTCTTT.

This sequence joins TRBV10-3 and TRBJ1-5; no definite D call. This CDR3 has 14 residues. CDR1 and CDR2 from the germline V gene are ENHRY and SYGVKD. V was clipped by 0 bases and J by 5 bases, with 8 bases between them. This CDR3 is CAISESGGYQPQHF. CDR3 bases: TGTGCCATCAGTGAGTCGGGAGGATATCAGCCCCAGCATTTT.

Points on this clone: Other DNA sequences in the sample encode the same CDR3. This chain links TRBV5-4 with TRBJ1-2; no reliable D call. V lost 2 bases, J lost 3 bases, and 8 bases lay in between. The CDR3 is made up of 13 amino acids. Germline lookup yields CDR1 SGHNT and CDR2 YYREEE (reference sequence). CDR3 region: CASSFDGDYGYTF. The CDR3 DNA reads as TGTGCCAGCAGCTTCGACGGAGACTATGGCTACACCTTC.

The V gene is TRBV4-1, the J gene TRBJ2-2; TRBD1 aligns across 8 bases. The germline CDR1 and CDR2 sequences are MGHRA and YSYEKL. The CDR3 runs to 17 residues. Losses at the gene ends were 4 bases for V and 3 bases for J; bases not matched to a gene: 10. CDR3 region: CASSRSQGAGDTGELFF. The CDR3 nucleotides are TGCGCCAGCAGCCGATCCCAGGGGGCAGGTGACACCGGGGAGCTGTTTTTT.

V usage is TRBV9 and J usage is TRBJ1-3; D not certain. The CDR3 consists of 15 residues. The germline gives CDR1 SGDLS, CDR2 YYNGEE. Trimming left V 0 bases short and J 0 bases short, with 7 bases between. The CDR3 region is CASSVGASSGNTIYF. The CDR3 DNA reads as TGTGCCAGCAGCGTAGGGGCCAGCTCTGGAAACACCATATATTTT. Together with reference TRBV9 and TRBJ1-3, the CDR3 gives the full variable domain: DSGVTQTPKHLITATGQRVTLRCSPRSGDLSVYWYQQSLDQGLQFLIQYYNGEERAKGNILERFSAQQFPDLHSELNLSSLELGDSALYFCASSVGASSGNTIYFGEGSWLTVV.

In its sample, this clone was seen once. J is TRBJ1-4 and V is TRBV2; a weak D match, TRBD1 (5 bases). The CDR3 sequence is 17 residues long. Trimming pared 7 bases from V and 5 bases from J, leaving 23 bases between. Germline loops: CDR1 SNHLY, CDR2 FYNNEI. The CDR3 loop reads CASTRRLYGTPNEKLFF. CDR3 bases: TGTGCCAGCACACGGCGCCTTTATGGGACTCCCAATGAAAAACTGTTTTTT.

This chain connects TRBV7-9 to TRBJ1-6, with 9 bases fitting TRBD1. The germline V gene has CDR1 SEHNR and CDR2 FQNEAQ (reference sequence). This CDR3 is 17 amino acids long. The J segment lost 2 bases and the V segment lost 5 bases, leaving 7 bases of the junction unmatched. For the CDR3, the DNA is TGTGCCAGCAGCCCCGGACAGGGGCCTGCCTATAATTCACCCCTCCACTTT. Its protein is CASSPGQGPAYNSPLHF. The whole variable domain, remainder taken from reference TRBV7-9 and TRBJ1-6, is DTGVSQNPRHKITKRGQNVTFRCDPISEHNRLYWYRQTLGQGPEFLTYFQNEAQLEKSRLLSDRFSAERPKGSFSTLEIQRTEQGDSAMYLCASSPGQGPAYNSPLHFGNGTRLTVT.

With regard to this clone: The sample has other DNA sequences that encode this CDR3 too. The gene calls are TRBV6-2 or TRBV6-3 and TRBJ1-1; 7 bases align to TRBD1. CDR1 and CDR2 (germline): MNHEY, SVGEGT. The length of the CDR3 is 11 residues. The V gene end was trimmed by 5 bases and the J gene end by 6 bases; junction bases not matched to a gene: 0. DNA of the CDR3: TGTGCCAGCAGTCAGGGGGCTGAAGCTTTCTTT. It encodes CASSQGAEAFF.